The rows below give T cell receptor beta chains drawn from one sample of a study of technical replicates of blood from a handful of donors. The table came from immunoSEQ multiplex PCR; TCRdb's copy has only in-frame clones and leaves some out. The profile shows 9,500 to 15,000 clones, roughly 93% of them singletons. Material for sequencing was PBMCs. Receptor source: a human donor in good health. Each CDR3 is given with its conserved first and last residue. The order of the fields is V gene, D gene, clone size, J gene, CDR3 DNA, CDR3 protein. A D gene is named only where the DNA matches it firmly. Only part of the rows carry a size: once, few, many, or a class if the clone is expanded.

>TRBV28|-|-|TRBJ1-5
TGTGCCAGCAGTTTACTTTCAGGGCTAATGATTCAGCCCCAGCATTTT
CASSLLSGLMIQPQHF
>TRBV11-2|-|-|TRBJ2-1
TGTGCCAGCAGCTTAGAGGGGAGCTCCTACAATGAGCAGTTCTTC
CASSLEGSSYNEQFF
>TRBV28|TRBD2|-|TRBJ2-1
TGTGCCAGCAGTTTTACTAGCGGGGCATACAATGAGCAGTTCTTC
CASSFTSGAYNEQFF
>TRBV25-1|TRBD1|-|TRBJ1-2
TGTGCCAGCAGTGAGGGCTGGTACAGGGGGAATTATGGCTACACCTTC
CASSEGWYRGNYGYTF
>TRBV7-3|TRBD2|-|TRBJ2-7
TGTGCCAGCAGCTTGTCCAGCGGGAGTTGGGAGCAGTACTTC
CASSLSSGSWEQYF
>TRBV9|TRBD2|-|TRBJ2-5
TGTGCCAGCAGCGTACGACTAGCGGGACGCCAAGAGACCCAGTACTTC
CASSVRLAGRQETQYF
>TRBV9|-|-|TRBJ1-2
TGTGCCAGCAGCCCCTACTGGGGAGGGGATGGCTACACCTTC
CASSPYWGGDGYTF
>TRBV4-2|TRBD2|-|TRBJ2-7
TGTGCCAGCAGCCAAGAGCGGGAGGGCTCCTACGAGCAGTACTTC
CASSQEREGSYEQYF
>TRBV6-5|-|once|TRBJ2-7
TGTGCCAGCAGTTACAATGAGGCCCACGAGCAGTACTTC
CASSYNEAHEQYF
>TRBV2|TRBD2|-|TRBJ2-3
TGTGCCAGCAGGGATCAGAGGGGACTAGCGGGAGTAGATACGCAGTATTTT
CASRDQRGLAGVDTQYF
>TRBV28|TRBD1|once|TRBJ2-5
TGTGCCAGCAGCCGACCCGGGGGGACAGGGTTCAGGACTAAGCAAGAGACCCAGTACTTC
CASSRPGGTGFRTKQETQYF
>TRBV9|-|-|TRBJ2-5
TGTGCCAGCAGCGTAGGACAGGCAGAGACCCAGTACTTC
CASSVGQAETQYF
>TRBV2|TRBD1|-|TRBJ2-7
TGTGCCAGCAGACCGGGACAGGGCCTCCTCGAGCAGTACTTC
CASRPGQGLLEQYF
>TRBV7-9|-|-|TRBJ1-2
TGTGCCAGCAGCCAACAGGCGGGGGTGGCAGACTATGGCTACACCTTC
CASSQQAGVADYGYTF
>TRBV5-5|-|-|TRBJ1-5
TGTGCCAGCAGCTTGGCCGGGGGGGGTCCCCAGCATTTT
CASSLAGGGPQHF
>TRBV6-5|-|-|TRBJ2-5
TGTGCCAGCAGCCTAGTTTGGGAGGCGACCCAGTACTTC
CASSLVWEATQYF
>TRBV7-6|-|-|TRBJ2-5
TGTGCCAGCACCTCCGGTGAGACCCAGTACTTC
CASTSGETQYF
>TRBV30|TRBD2|-|TRBJ2-1
TGTGCCTGGAGGAAGGGAGGGGTCAATGAGCAGTTCTTC
CAWRKGGVNEQFF
>TRBV6-5|TRBD1|-|TRBJ1-2
TGTGCCAGCAGTTACTCCGCTACACAGGGGACCTATGGCTACACCTTC
CASSYSATQGTYGYTF
>TRBV4-1|TRBD1|-|TRBJ2-3
TGCGCCAGCAGCCGAGCAGGACAGGCCACAGATACGCAGTATTTT
CASSRAGQATDTQYF
>TRBV5-8|TRBD2|-|TRBJ2-1
TGTGCCAGCAGCTTAGGCCTAGCGGGAGGGGCTCGAGAGCAGTTCTTC
CASSLGLAGGAREQFF
>TRBV7-6|-|-|TRBJ1-4
TGTGCCAGCAGCTTAGAAGTGGGGGCCGATGAAAAACTGTTTTTT
CASSLEVGADEKLFF
>TRBV18|-|-|TRBJ1-4
TGTGCCAGCTCACCATCACAGACAGATGAAAAACTGTTTTTT
CASSPSQTDEKLFF
>TRBV5-4|-|few|TRBJ1-3
TGTGCCAGCAGCTTGGGCGGGGGCTCTGGAAACACCATATATTTT
CASSLGGGSGNTIYF
>TRBV9|TRBD1|-|TRBJ1-3
TGTGCCAGCAGCGCGGGACAGAAGAAAAACACCATATATTTT
CASSAGQKKNTIYF
>TRBV5-4|-|-|TRBJ2-2
TGTGCCAGCAGCATACAGGGTTCCGGGGAGCTGTTTTTT
CASSIQGSGELFF